Below are 6 T cell receptor beta chains sequenced from a single sample in a study of control samples from healthy donors and cancer patients. Assay used: immunoSEQ multiplex PCR; TCRdb lists only in-frame clones, some missing. The sample has about 69,000 clones, roughly 91% seen once; the top ten hold 19%. Sequenced material: PBMCs. Every receptor here comes from a man between 60 and 75 years old with lung cancer.

The chain combines TRBV18 with TRBJ1-5, with D tentatively TRBD1 (6 bases). From germline, CDR1 is KGHSH and CDR2 LQKENI. V was clipped by 3 bases and J by 5 bases, with 17 bases between them. This CDR3 has 16 amino acids. The CDR3 nucleotides are TGTGCCAGCTCACCCCGGGGGCAGGGAGAAGATCAGCCCCAGCATTTT. It is translated as CASSPRGQGEDQPQHF.

The V gene is TRBV24-1, the J gene TRBJ1-2; D remains ambiguous. The CDR3 is 13 amino acids. Per germline, CDR1 KGHDR and CDR2 SFDVKD. Trimming stripped 1 base from V and 7 bases from J, with 9 bases between. The CDR3 is CATSDFSNPGYTF. The CDR3 DNA follows: TGTGCCACCAGTGATTTTTCTAACCCTGGCTACACCTTC.

This chain uses TRBV18 with TRBJ1-1; 7 bases are shared with TRBD1. Germline lookup yields CDR1 KGHSH and CDR2 LQKENI. CDR3 length equals 15 residues. V lost 3 bases to trimming and J lost 5 bases; unmatched junction nucleotides: 9. CDR3 residues: CASSPQGGGATEAFF. CDR3 coding DNA: TGTGCCAGCTCACCCCAGGGAGGGGGCGCGACTGAAGCTTTCTTT.

The genes are TRBV6-1 and TRBJ1-3; D unclear. Germline-derived CDR1 and CDR2 are MNHNS and SASEGT. This CDR3 spans 13 amino acids. The V gene lost 1 base and the J gene lost 6 bases, with 7 bases spanning the gap. CDR3 bases: TGTGCCAGCAGTGAAGTACACGAAAACACCATATATTTT. Its translation: CASSEVHENTIYF.

The chain has TRBV5-4 and TRBJ2-1; 8 bases map to TRBD2. Germline V lookup: CDR1 SGHNT, CDR2 YYREEE (reference sequence). V trimming: 4 bases; J trimming: 4 bases; junction bases outside the gene matches: 10. This CDR3 has 16 residues. The CDR3: CASSDHLSGGYNEQFF. In DNA form, the CDR3 reads TGTGCCAGCAGCGATCACCTCAGCGGGGGATACAATGAGCAGTTCTTC.

J is TRBJ1-5 and V is TRBV11-3; D remains unclear. The CDR3 contains 12 residues. Per the germline V gene, CDR1 is SGHNT and CDR2 is YENEEA. Trimming shortened V by 8 bases and J by 0 bases, and 5 bases separated the two germline ends. The CDR3 nucleotides are TGTGCCAGCTCTTATAGCAATCAGCCCCAGCATTTT. It yields the protein CASSYSNQPQHF.